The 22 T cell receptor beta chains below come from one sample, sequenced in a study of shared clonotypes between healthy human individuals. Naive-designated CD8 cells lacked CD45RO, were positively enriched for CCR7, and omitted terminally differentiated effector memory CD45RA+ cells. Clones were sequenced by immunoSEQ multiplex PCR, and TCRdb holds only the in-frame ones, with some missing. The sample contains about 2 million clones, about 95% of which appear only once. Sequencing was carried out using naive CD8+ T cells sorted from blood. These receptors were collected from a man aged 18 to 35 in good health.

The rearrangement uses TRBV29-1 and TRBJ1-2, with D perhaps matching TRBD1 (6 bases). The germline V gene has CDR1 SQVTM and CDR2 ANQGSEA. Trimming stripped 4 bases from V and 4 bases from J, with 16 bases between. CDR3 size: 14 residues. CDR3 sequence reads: CSVAVGGQGYGYTF. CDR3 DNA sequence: TGCAGCGTTGCGGTCGGGGGGCAGGGCTATGGCTACACCTTC.

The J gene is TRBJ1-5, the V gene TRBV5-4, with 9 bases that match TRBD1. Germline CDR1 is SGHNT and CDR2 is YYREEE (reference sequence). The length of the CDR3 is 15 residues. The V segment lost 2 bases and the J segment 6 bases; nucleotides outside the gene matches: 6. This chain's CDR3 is CASSLDRGVGQPQHF. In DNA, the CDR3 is TGTGCCAGCAGCTTAGACAGGGGGGTGGGTCAGCCCCAGCATTTT.

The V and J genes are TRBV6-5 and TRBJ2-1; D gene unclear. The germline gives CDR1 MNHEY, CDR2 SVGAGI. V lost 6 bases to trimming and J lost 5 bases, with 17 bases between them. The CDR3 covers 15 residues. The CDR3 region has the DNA TGTGCCAGCAGCTCAGACTCTGATTTACACAATGAGCAGTTCTTC. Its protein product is CASSSDSDLHNEQFF.

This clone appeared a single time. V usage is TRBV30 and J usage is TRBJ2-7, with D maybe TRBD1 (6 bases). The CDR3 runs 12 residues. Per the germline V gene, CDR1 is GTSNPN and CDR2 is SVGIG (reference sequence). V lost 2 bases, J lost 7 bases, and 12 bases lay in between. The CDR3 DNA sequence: TGTGCCTGGAGTTCGACAGGCGGGGAGCAGTACTTC. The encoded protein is CAWSSTGGEQYF.

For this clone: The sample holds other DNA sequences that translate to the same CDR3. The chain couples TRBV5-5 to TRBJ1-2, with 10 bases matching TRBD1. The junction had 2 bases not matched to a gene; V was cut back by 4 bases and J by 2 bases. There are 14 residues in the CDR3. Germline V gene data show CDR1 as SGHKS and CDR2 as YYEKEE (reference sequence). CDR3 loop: CASSQDRGNYGYTF. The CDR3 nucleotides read TGTGCCAGCAGCCAGGACAGGGGGAACTATGGCTACACCTTC.

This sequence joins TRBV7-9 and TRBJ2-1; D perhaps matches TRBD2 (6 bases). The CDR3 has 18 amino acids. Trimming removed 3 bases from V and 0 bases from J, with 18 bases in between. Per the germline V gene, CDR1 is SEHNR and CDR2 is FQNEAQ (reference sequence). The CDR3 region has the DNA TGTGCCAGCAGCTTCCCCCGGGGGTTAGCCGACTCCTACAATGAGCAGTTCTTC. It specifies CASSFPRGLADSYNEQFF.

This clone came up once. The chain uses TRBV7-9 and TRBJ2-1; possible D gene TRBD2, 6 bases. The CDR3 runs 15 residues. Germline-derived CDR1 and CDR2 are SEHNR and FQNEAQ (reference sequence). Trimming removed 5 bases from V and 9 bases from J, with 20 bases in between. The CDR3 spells CASSGGLVGLGEQFF. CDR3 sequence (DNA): TGTGCCAGCAGCGGAGGGTTAGTTGGTTTGGGTGAGCAGTTCTTC.

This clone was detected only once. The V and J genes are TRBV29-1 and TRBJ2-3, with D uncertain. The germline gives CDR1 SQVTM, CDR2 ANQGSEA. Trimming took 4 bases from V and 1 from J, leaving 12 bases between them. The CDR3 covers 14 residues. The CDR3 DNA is TGCAGCGTTGTTACATTCACGGGCACAGATACGCAGTATTTT. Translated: CSVVTFTGTDTQYF.

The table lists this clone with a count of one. The CDR3 DNA follows: TGCGCCAGCAGTGTCCGACAGGGCCCCGATCAGTACTTC. Translating it yields CASSVRQGPDQYF. The chain combines TRBV10-1 with TRBJ2-4, with TRBD1 identical over 7 bases. Unmatched junction bases numbered 9, after V lost 4 bases and J lost 12 bases. CDR3 length: 13 amino acids. Looked up from germline, CDR1 is WNHNN and CDR2 is SYGVQD (reference sequence).

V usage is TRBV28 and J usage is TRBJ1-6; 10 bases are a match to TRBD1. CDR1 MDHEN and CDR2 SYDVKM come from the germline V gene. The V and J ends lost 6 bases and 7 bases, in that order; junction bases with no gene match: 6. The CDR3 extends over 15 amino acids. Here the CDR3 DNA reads TGTGCCAGCAGATGGACGACAGGGGGCAATTCACCCCTCCACTTT. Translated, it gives CASRWTTGGNSPLHF.

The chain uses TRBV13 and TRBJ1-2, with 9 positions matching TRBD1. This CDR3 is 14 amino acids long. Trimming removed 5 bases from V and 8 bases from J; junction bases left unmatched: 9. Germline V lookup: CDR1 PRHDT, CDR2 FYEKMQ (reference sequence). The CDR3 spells CASSEGTGQYGYTF. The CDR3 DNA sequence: TGTGCCAGCAGCGAAGGGACAGGGCAGTACGGCTACACCTTC. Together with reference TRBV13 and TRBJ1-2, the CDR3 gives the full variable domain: AAGVIQSPRHLIKEKRETATLKCYPIPRHDTVYWYQQGPGQDPQFLISFYEKMQSDKGSIPDRFSAQQFSDYHSELNMSSLELGDSALYFCASSEGTGQYGYTFGSGTRLTVV.

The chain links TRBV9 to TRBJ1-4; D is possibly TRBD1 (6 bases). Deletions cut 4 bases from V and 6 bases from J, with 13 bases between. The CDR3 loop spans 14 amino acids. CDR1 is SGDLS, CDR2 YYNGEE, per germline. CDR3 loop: CASSPSGADEKLFF. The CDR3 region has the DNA TGTGCCAGCAGCCCCTCAGGGGCGGATGAAAAACTGTTTTTT.

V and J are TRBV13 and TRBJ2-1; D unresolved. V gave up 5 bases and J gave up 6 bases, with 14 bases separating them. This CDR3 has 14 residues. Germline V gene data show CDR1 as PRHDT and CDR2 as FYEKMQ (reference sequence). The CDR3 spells CASSPSPRVNEQFF. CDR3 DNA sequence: TGTGCCAGCAGCCCCTCCCCTAGGGTCAATGAGCAGTTCTTC.

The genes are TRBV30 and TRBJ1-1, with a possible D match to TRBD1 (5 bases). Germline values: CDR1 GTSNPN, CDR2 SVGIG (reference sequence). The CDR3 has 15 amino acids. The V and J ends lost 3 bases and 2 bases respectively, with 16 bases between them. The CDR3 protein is CAWSFGDGINTEAFF. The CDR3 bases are TGTGCCTGGAGCTTCGGGGACGGGATCAACACTGAAGCTTTCTTT.

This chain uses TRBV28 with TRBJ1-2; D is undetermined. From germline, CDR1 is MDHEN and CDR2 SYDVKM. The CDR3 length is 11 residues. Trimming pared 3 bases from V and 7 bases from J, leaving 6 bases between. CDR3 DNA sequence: TGTGCCAGCAGTTTCGTCGGTGGCTACACCTTC. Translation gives CASSFVGGYTF.

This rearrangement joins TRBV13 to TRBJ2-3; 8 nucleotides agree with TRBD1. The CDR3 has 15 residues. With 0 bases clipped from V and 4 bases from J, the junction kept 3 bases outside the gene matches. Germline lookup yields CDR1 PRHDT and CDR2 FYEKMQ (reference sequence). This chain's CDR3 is CASSLGQGAADTQYF. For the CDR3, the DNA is TGTGCCAGCAGCTTAGGCCAGGGGGCCGCAGATACGCAGTATTTT.

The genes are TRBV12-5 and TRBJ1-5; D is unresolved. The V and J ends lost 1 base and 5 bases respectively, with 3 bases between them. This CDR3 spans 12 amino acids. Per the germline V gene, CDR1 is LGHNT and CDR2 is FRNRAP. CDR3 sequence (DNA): TGTGCTAGTGGTTTGGCCTATCAGCCCCAGCATTTT. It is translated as CASGLAYQPQHF.

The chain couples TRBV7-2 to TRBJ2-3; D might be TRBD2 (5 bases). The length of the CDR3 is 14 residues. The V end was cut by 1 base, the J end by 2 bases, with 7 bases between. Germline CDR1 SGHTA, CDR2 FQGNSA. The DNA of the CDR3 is TGTGCCAGCAGCTTAGGGCTAGCCACAGATACGCAGTATTTT. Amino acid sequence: CASSLGLATDTQYF.

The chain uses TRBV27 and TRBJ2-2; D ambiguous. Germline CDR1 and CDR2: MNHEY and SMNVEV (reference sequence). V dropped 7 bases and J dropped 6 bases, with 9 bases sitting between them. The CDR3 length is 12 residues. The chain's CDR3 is CASNPGAGELFF. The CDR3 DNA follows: TGTGCCAGCAATCCTGGGGCCGGGGAGCTGTTTTTT.

The CDR3 spells CASSTRTGGITEAFF. The CDR3 nucleotides read TGTGCCAGCTCAACACGGACAGGGGGCATCACTGAAGCTTTCTTT. The chain uses TRBV18 and TRBJ1-1, with 11 bases aligning to TRBD1. CDR1 is KGHSH, CDR2 LQKENI, per germline. The V gene end was trimmed by 5 bases and the J gene end by 4 bases; junction bases not matched to a gene: 6. This CDR3 spans 15 amino acids.

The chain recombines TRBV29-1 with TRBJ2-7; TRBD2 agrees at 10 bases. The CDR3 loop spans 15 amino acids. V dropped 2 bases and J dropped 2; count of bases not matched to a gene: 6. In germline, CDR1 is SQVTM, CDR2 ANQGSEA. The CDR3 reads CSVERAGGLPYEQYF. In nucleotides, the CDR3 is TGCAGCGTTGAACGAGCGGGGGGGCTCCCCTACGAGCAGTACTTC.

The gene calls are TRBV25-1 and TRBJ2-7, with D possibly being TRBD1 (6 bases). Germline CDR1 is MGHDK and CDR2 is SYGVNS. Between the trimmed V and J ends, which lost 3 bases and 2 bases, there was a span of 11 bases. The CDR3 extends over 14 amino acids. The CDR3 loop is CASSDPGQTYEQYF. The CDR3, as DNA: TGTGCCAGCAGTGACCCTGGACAGACCTACGAGCAGTACTTC.